Below, 17 T cell receptor beta chains from the same sample are listed, as sequenced in a study of blood T cell repertoires in COVID-19. The repertoire was sequenced with immunoSEQ multiplex PCR; TCRdb's copy has only in-frame clones and lacks some. The table lists some 360,000 clones, approximately 90% of them singletons, with over 3.5% in the top ten. Material: peripheral blood. The receptors shown here come from a woman in her sixties or seventies with COVID-19, enrolled during active disease.

V gene TRBV7-6 combines with J gene TRBJ1-1; unclear D gene. The germline CDR1 and CDR2 sequences are SGHVS and FNYEAQ. The CDR3 length is 15 residues. V was clipped by 1 base and J by 0 bases, with 9 bases between them. CDR3 DNA: TGTGCCAGCAGCTTAGGGTCCCTATTGAACACTGAAGCTTTCTTT. Translating it yields CASSLGSLLNTEAFF.

This clone occurred once. This chain connects TRBV7-3 to TRBJ2-2; 11 bases align to TRBD2. Germline V gene sequence: CDR1 SGHTA, CDR2 FQGTGA. Trimming removed 1 base from V and 1 base from J; junction bases left unmatched: 5. This CDR3 region has 18 residues. CDR3: CASSLRVGLAENTGELFF. The DNA for the CDR3 is TGTGCCAGCAGCTTAAGGGTGGGACTAGCGGAGAACACCGGGGAGCTGTTTTTT.

The chain employs TRBV6-1 and TRBJ1-5; D is uncertain. CDR3 length: 16 residues. Germline values: CDR1 MNHNS, CDR2 SASEGT. V was cut by 4 bases and J by 2 bases, with 15 bases left in between. CDR3 residues: CASSGGFLVGNQPQHF. CDR3 coding DNA: TGTGCCAGCAGTGGAGGGTTCCTAGTAGGCAATCAGCCCCAGCATTTT.

The chain recombines TRBV10-3 with TRBJ1-3, with 9 nucleotides matching TRBD1. Germline CDR1 reads ENHRY; CDR2 reads SYGVKD. The CDR3 is 13 amino acids. V lost 9 bases and J lost 4; bases outside the gene matches: 4. The DNA of the CDR3 is TGTGCCATGGGGACAGGGTACGGAAACACCATATATTTT. Its translation: CAMGTGYGNTIYF.

On this clone: In the same sample, other DNA sequences code for this CDR3. In DNA form, the CDR3 reads TGCGCCAGCAGCTTGGCCGGGGTTCGGACCGGGGAGCTGTTTTTT. Its translation is CASSLAGVRTGELFF. J is TRBJ2-2 and V is TRBV5-1; possibly TRBD2 for D (5 bases). Trimming took 0 bases from V and 5 from J, leaving 11 bases between them. Germline V gene lookup returns CDR1 SGHRS and CDR2 YFSETQ. This CDR3 is built from 15 residues. Filled out from reference TRBV5-1 and TRBJ2-2, the complete variable domain reads KAGVTQTPRYLIKTRGQQVTLSCSPISGHRSVSWYQQTPGQGLQFLFEYFSETQRNKGNFPGRFSGRQFSNSRSEMNVSTLELGDSALYLCASSLAGVRTGELFFGEGSRLTVL.

The V gene is TRBV29-1, the J gene TRBJ1-5; 7 nucleotides align to TRBD1. Germline V lookup: CDR1 SQVTM, CDR2 ANQGSEA. With 6 bases clipped from V and 3 bases from J, the junction kept 8 bases outside the gene matches. This CDR3 region has 14 residues. The CDR3 DNA follows: TGCAGCGTCTCCGGGACAGATATCAATCAGCCCCAGCATTTT. Translating gives CSVSGTDINQPQHF.

The chain is built from TRBV30 and TRBJ1-2; a possible D gene is TRBD1 (6 bases). Trimming shortened V by 1 base and J by 2 bases, and 8 bases separated the two germline ends. The CDR3 runs 13 residues. Germline CDR1 reads GTSNPN; CDR2 reads SVGIG (reference sequence). CDR3 region: CAWSATGNYGYTF. The CDR3 DNA sequence: TGTGCCTGGAGTGCTACAGGGAACTATGGCTACACCTTC.

V gene TRBV6-5 combines with J gene TRBJ1-1; D possibly corresponds to TRBD1 (6 bases). Deletions cut 2 bases from V and 3 bases from J, with 16 bases between. Germline-derived CDR1 and CDR2 are MNHEY and SVGAGI. The CDR3 has 16 residues. The CDR3 here is CASSYLGARSDTEAFF. CDR3 nucleotide sequence: TGTGCCAGCAGTTACCTGGGGGCGAGGTCCGACACTGAAGCTTTCTTT.

The DNA for the CDR3 is TGTGCCAGCAGTGCTGGAGTCACTGAAGCTTTCTTT. Protein: CASSAGVTEAFF. V usage is TRBV28 and J usage is TRBJ1-1; D is unclear. V shed 5 bases and J shed 4 bases, with 8 bases lying between them. Germline V gene lookup returns CDR1 MDHEN and CDR2 SYDVKM. The CDR3 length is 12 residues.

The V call is TRBV7-3, the J call TRBJ2-7; D is possibly TRBD1 (5 bases). V lost 5 bases and J lost 6, with 20 bases in between. Germline loops: CDR1 SGHTA, CDR2 FQGTGA. The length of the CDR3 is 15 residues. CDR3 DNA: TGTGCCAGCAGCCGAACCAGGGAACCCGAATCCGAGCAGTACTTC. Translation gives CASSRTREPESEQYF.

This chain links TRBV18 with TRBJ1-4; weak D call: TRBD1 (6 bases). The CDR3 is 14 amino acids. With 4 bases removed from V and 3 bases from J, the gap between germline ends came to 9 bases. The germline V gene has CDR1 KGHSH and CDR2 LQKENI. Here the CDR3 DNA reads TGTGCCAGCTCACGACAGGCATCTAATGAAAAACTGTTTTTT. This codes for CASSRQASNEKLFF.

CDR3 DNA: TGCGCCAGCAGCTTGGGGGCAGGGGGCCAGGGGTATGGCTACACCTTC. Its protein is CASSLGAGGQGYGYTF. This rearrangement joins TRBV5-1 to TRBJ1-2; 8 bases match TRBD1. Per germline, CDR1 SGHRS and CDR2 YFSETQ. CDR3 size: 16 residues. V shed 0 bases and J 5 bases; nucleotides not matched to a gene: 9.

The chain couples TRBV19 to TRBJ1-5, with 7 bases matching TRBD1. CDR1 and CDR2 (germline): LNHDA, SQIVND (reference sequence). Trimming removed 5 bases from V and 7 bases from J; junction bases left unmatched: 8. CDR3 length: 14 amino acids. CDR3 loop: CASSLRGAIQPQHF. The CDR3 nucleotides are TGTGCCAGTAGTCTCAGGGGGGCTATCCAGCCCCAGCATTTT. Full variable domain (remainder filled in from reference TRBV19 and TRBJ1-5): DGGITQSPKYLFRKEGQNVTLSCEQNLNHDAMYWYRQDPGQGLRLIYYSQIVNDFQKGDIAEGYSVSREKKESFPLTVTSAQKNPTAFYLCASSLRGAIQPQHFGDGTRLSIL.

J is TRBJ1-5 and V is TRBV9; 8 bases are shared with TRBD1. V lost 4 bases to trimming and J lost 5 bases; unmatched junction nucleotides: 11. Per the germline V gene, CDR1 is SGDLS and CDR2 is YYNGEE. The CDR3 is 16 residues long. The CDR3 sequence: CASSRRKDRGDQPQHF. CDR3 coding DNA: TGTGCCAGCAGCCGACGTAAAGACAGGGGAGATCAGCCCCAGCATTTT.

The rearrangement links TRBV2 to TRBJ2-1; tentatively, D is TRBD1 (5 bases). Germline assignment: CDR1 SNHLY and CDR2 FYNNEI. Trimming took off 5 bases at V and 5 bases at J, with 10 bases between the two ends. This CDR3 comprises 13 residues. This chain's CDR3 is CASSPDSNNEQFF. CDR3 nucleotides: TGTGCCAGCAGTCCTGACAGTAACAATGAGCAGTTCTTC.

This chain connects TRBV7-9 to TRBJ2-5, with 7 bases that match TRBD1. This CDR3 contains 14 residues. V trimming: 5 bases; J trimming: 0 bases; junction bases outside the gene matches: 3. Germline V gene sequence: CDR1 SEHNR, CDR2 FQNEAQ (reference sequence). The CDR3 is CASSLGTDQETQYF. The CDR3 DNA sequence: TGTGCCAGCAGCCTCGGGACAGACCAAGAGACCCAGTACTTC. Full variable domain (outside the CDR3, taken from reference TRBV7-9 and TRBJ2-5): DTGVSQNPRHKITKRGQNVTFRCDPISEHNRLYWYRQTLGQGPEFLTYFQNEAQLEKSRLLSDRFSAERPKGSFSTLEIQRTEQGDSAMYLCASSLGTDQETQYFGPGTRLLVL.

This rearrangement joins TRBV6-5 to TRBJ1-6; D is uncertain. The CDR3 runs 13 residues. Trimming took 8 bases from V and 3 from J, leaving 8 bases between them. Germline-derived CDR1 and CDR2 are MNHEY and SVGAGI. The CDR3 DNA sequence: TGTGCCAGCGAAGAGTACTATAATTCACCCCTCCACTTT. Protein: CASEEYYNSPLHF.